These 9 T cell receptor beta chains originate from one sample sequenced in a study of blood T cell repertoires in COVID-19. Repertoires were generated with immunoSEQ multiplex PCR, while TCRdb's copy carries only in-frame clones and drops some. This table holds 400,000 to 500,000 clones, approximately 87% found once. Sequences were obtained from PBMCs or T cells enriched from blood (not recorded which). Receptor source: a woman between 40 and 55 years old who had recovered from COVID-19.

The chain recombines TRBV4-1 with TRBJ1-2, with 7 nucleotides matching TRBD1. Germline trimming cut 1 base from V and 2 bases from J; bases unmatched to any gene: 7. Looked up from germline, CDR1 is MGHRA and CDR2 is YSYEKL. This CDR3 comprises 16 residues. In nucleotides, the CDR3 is TGCGCCAGCAGCCAAGGGCCTTTGGACAGGAACTATGGCTACACCTTC. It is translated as CASSQGPLDRNYGYTF.

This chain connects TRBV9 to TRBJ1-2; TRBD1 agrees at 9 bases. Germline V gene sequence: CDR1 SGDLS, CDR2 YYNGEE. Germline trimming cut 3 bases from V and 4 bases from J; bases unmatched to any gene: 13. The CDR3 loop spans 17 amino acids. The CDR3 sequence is CASSAQGITGGAYGYTF. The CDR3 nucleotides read TGTGCCAGCAGCGCACAGGGTATCACAGGGGGCGCCTATGGCTACACCTTC.

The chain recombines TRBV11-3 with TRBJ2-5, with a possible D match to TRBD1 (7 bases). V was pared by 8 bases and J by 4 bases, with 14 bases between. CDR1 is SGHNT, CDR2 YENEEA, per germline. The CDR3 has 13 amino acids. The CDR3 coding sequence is TGTGCCAGCGGCAGGGGGGCCACAGAGACCCAGTACTTC. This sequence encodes CASGRGATETQYF.

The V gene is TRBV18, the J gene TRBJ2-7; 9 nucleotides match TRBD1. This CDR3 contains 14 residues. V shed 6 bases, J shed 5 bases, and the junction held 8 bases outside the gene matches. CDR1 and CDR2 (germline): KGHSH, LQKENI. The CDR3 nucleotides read TGTGCCAGCTCCCCGGGACAGGGTAACAACGAGCAGTACTTC. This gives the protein CASSPGQGNNEQYF.

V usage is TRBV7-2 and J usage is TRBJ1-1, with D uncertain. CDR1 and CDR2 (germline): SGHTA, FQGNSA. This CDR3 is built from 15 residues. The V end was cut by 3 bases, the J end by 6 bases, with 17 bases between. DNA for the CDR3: TGTGCCAGCAGCTTCGTACCCAGGACTGTACCTGAAGCTTTCTTT. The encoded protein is CASSFVPRTVPEAFF.

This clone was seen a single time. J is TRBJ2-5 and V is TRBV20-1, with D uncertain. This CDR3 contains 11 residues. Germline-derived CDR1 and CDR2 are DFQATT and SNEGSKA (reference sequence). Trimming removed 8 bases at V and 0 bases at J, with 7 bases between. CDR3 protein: CSSTYQETQYF. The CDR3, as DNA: TGCAGTAGCACCTACCAAGAGACCCAGTACTTC.

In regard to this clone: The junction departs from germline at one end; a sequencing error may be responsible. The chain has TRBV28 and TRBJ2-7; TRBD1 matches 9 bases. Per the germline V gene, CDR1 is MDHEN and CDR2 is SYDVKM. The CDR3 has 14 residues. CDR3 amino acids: CASSQGTGSYGQYF. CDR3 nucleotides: TGTGCCAGCAGTCAAGGGACAGGGAGCTACGGGCAGTACTTC. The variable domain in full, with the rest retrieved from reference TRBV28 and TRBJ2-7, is DVKVTQSSRYLVKRTGEKVFLECVQDMDHENMFWYRQDPGLGLRLIYFSYDVKMKEKGDIPEGYSVSREKKERFSLILESASTNQTSMYLCASSQGTGSYGQYFGPGTRLTVT.

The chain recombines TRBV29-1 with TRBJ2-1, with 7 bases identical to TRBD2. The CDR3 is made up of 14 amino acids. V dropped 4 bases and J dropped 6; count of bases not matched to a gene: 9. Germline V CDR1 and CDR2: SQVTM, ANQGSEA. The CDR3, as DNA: TGCAGCGTTGTGTGGCGGGAGAGTGGCAATGAGCAGTTCTTC. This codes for CSVVWRESGNEQFF.

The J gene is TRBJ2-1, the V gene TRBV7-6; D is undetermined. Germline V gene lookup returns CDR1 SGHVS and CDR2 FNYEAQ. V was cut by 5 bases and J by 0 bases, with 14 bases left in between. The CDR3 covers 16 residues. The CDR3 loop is CASSQLESSSYNEQFF. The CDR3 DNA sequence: TGTGCCAGCAGCCAACTGGAGTCGAGCTCCTACAATGAGCAGTTCTTC.